This entry lists 17 T cell receptor beta chains sequenced from one sample in a study of blood T cell repertoires in COVID-19. The data were produced by immunoSEQ multiplex PCR, yet TCRdb's version contains in-frame clones alone and is incomplete. The sample includes 55,000 to 75,000 clones, approximately 81% of them seen just once. The source material was peripheral blood. These receptor sequences come from a man aged 55 to 70 with COVID-19, enrolled during active disease.

The DNA for the CDR3 is TGTGCCAGCAGGCTTCTGACAGGCAGTCTCTATAATTCACCCCTCCACTTT. Its translation is CASRLLTGSLYNSPLHF. J is TRBJ1-6 and V is TRBV5-5; the D gene is possibly TRBD1 (6 bases). Germline V lookup: CDR1 SGHKS, CDR2 YYEKEE (reference sequence). This CDR3 has 17 residues. V was pared by 5 bases and J by 3 bases, with 18 bases between. The whole variable domain, filled in from reference TRBV5-5 and TRBJ1-6, reads DAGVTQSPTHLIKTRGQQVTLRCSPISGHKSVSWYQQVLGQGPQFIFQYYEKEERGRGNFPDRFSARQFPNYSSELNVNALLLGDSALYLCASRLLTGSLYNSPLHFGNGTRLTVT.

Notes on this clone: Other nucleotide sequences in the sample specify the same CDR3. J is TRBJ2-7 and V is TRBV7-9; TRBD1 might be the D (5 bases). Trimming left V 2 bases short and J 4 bases short, with 6 bases between. This CDR3 comprises 12 residues. Germline values: CDR1 SEHNR, CDR2 FQNEAQ (reference sequence). The CDR3 sequence: CASSLQGYEQYF. In nucleotides, the CDR3 is TGTGCCAGCAGCTTACAGGGTTACGAGCAGTACTTC.

The rearrangement uses TRBV3-1 (or the pseudogene TRBV3-2) and TRBJ2-3; no clear D. The CDR3 totals 14 residues. V dropped 1 base and J dropped 4 bases, with 9 bases sitting between them. CDR1 and CDR2 from the germline V gene are LGHDT and YNNKEL (reference sequence). CDR3: CASSQGGPPDTQYF. CDR3 in DNA: TGTGCCAGCAGCCAAGGAGGTCCCCCAGATACGCAGTATTTT.

The J gene is TRBJ1-3, the V gene TRBV19, with D perhaps TRBD1 (5 bases). This CDR3 has 16 amino acids. V gave up 5 bases and J gave up 4 bases, with 18 bases separating them. Germline CDR1 and CDR2: LNHDA and SQIVND (reference sequence). This CDR3 reads CASSPGRWQGGNTIYF. The CDR3 bases are TGTGCCAGTAGTCCGGGGAGGTGGCAGGGAGGAAACACCATATATTTT.

The rearrangement joins TRBV5-1 to TRBJ2-1; weak D call: TRBD2 (6 bases). The CDR3 has 15 residues. The germline CDR1 and CDR2 sequences are SGHRS and YFSETQ. The V end was cut by 0 bases, the J end by 1 base, with 8 bases between. CDR3 amino acids: CASSLVRESYNEQFF. The CDR3 DNA sequence: TGCGCCAGCAGCTTGGTACGGGAGTCCTACAATGAGCAGTTCTTC.

CDR3 amino acids: CASSYSIQGHYEQYF. In DNA form, the CDR3 reads TGTGCCAGCAGTTACTCAATCCAGGGTCACTACGAGCAGTACTTC. V gene TRBV6-5 combines with J gene TRBJ2-7, with D possibly being TRBD1 (5 bases). Trimming pared 0 bases from V and 3 bases from J, leaving 12 bases between. CDR3 size: 15 residues. Germline V gene lookup returns CDR1 MNHEY and CDR2 SVGAGI.

The chain joins TRBV7-6 to TRBJ2-7; D perhaps matches TRBD1 (5 bases). Germline CDR1 reads SGHVS; CDR2 reads FNYEAQ. V shed 5 bases and J shed 2 bases, with 16 bases lying between them. This CDR3 is 15 amino acids long. The CDR3 region is CASSGAQGAAYEQYF. CDR3 DNA sequence: TGTGCCAGCAGCGGGGCCCAAGGGGCGGCCTACGAGCAGTACTTC.

The rearrangement joins TRBV27 to TRBJ1-1, with a weak D call TRBD1 (5 bases). There are 13 residues in the CDR3. From germline, CDR1 is MNHEY and CDR2 SMNVEV (reference sequence). V lost 5 bases to trimming and J lost 5 bases, with 12 bases between them. CDR3 nucleotide sequence: TGTGCCAGCAGTATAACGAAGGGGACTGAAGCTTTCTTT. Translating gives CASSITKGTEAFF.

This clone has just one count. V gene TRBV2 combines with J gene TRBJ1-6; no reliable D call. V lost 0 bases and J lost 2, with 11 bases in between. The CDR3 has 17 residues. Looked up from germline, CDR1 is SNHLY and CDR2 is FYNNEI. The CDR3 here is CASSEAELSTYNSPLHF. In nucleotides, the CDR3 is TGTGCCAGCAGTGAAGCCGAATTGAGTACCTATAATTCACCCCTCCACTTT.

Here the CDR3 reads CASSYTSQGSEAFF. CDR3 DNA: TGTGCCAGCAGTTACACTTCCCAGGGGTCTGAAGCTTTCTTT. The chain employs TRBV6-5 and TRBJ1-1; TRBD1 is a possible D gene (6 bases). In germline, CDR1 is MNHEY, CDR2 SVGAGI. The ends were cut back, 2 bases at V and 6 bases at J, with 13 bases in the middle. The CDR3 is 14 residues long.

The chain carries TRBV28 and TRBJ1-2; D is possibly TRBD1 (5 bases). Germline-derived CDR1 and CDR2 are MDHEN and SYDVKM. CDR3 length equals 16 residues. V lost 5 bases and J 4 bases, leaving 20 bases between the germline ends. The CDR3 DNA is TGTGCCAGCAGTATATCACCCCAGGGTAGTACCTATGGCTACACCTTC. This sequence encodes CASSISPQGSTYGYTF.

This chain uses TRBV6-5 with TRBJ1-5, with D unclear. Germline V gives CDR1 MNHEY, CDR2 SVGAGI. V lost 0 bases and J lost 7, with 7 bases in between. The CDR3 is 13 residues long. This CDR3 reads CASSYSYGQPQHF. The DNA for the CDR3 is TGTGCCAGCAGTTACTCGTACGGGCAGCCCCAGCATTTT.

The chain has TRBV2 and TRBJ1-6; TRBD1 matches at 9 bases. V shed 6 bases, J shed 5 bases, and the junction held 5 bases outside the gene matches. This CDR3 spans 15 amino acids. Germline V lookup: CDR1 SNHLY, CDR2 FYNNEI. The CDR3 loop reads CASSLQGANNSPLHF. The DNA of the CDR3 is TGTGCCAGCAGCCTACAGGGGGCGAATAATTCACCCCTCCACTTT.

V gene TRBV18 combines with J gene TRBJ1-1; 11 positions match TRBD1. CDR3 length: 14 amino acids. Per the germline V gene, CDR1 is KGHSH and CDR2 is LQKENI. With V trimmed by 5 bases and J by 2 bases, 1 base remained unmatched. CDR3 protein: CASSRTGGNTEAFF. Written as DNA, the CDR3 is TGTGCCAGCTCAAGGACAGGGGGCAACACTGAAGCTTTCTTT.

The chain has TRBV5-1 and TRBJ2-1, with 14 bases fitting TRBD2. Germline V gives CDR1 SGHRS, CDR2 YFSETQ. The ends lost 3 bases at V and 9 bases at J; junction bases unmatched: 2. The CDR3 runs 14 residues. The CDR3 loop is CASSSGLAGAEQFF. The CDR3 coding sequence is TGCGCCAGCAGCTCGGGACTAGCGGGAGCTGAGCAGTTCTTC.

This clone was recorded a few times. This chain joins TRBV7-9 and TRBJ2-5; 11 bases are shared with TRBD2. The CDR3 length is 17 residues. V gave up 4 bases and J gave up 3 bases; unmatched junction bases: 10. The germline V gene encodes CDR1 SEHNR and CDR2 FQNEAQ (reference sequence). CDR3 coding DNA: TGTGCCAGCAGCTCTTATCTCGGGACTAGCGGAGAAGAGACCCAGTACTTC. This encodes CASSSYLGTSGEETQYF.

This chain links TRBV7-9 with TRBJ2-1; the D gene is possibly TRBD1 (8 bases). The CDR3 consists of 14 residues. Trimming took off 4 bases at V and 12 bases at J, with 19 bases between the two ends. Germline V lookup: CDR1 SEHNR, CDR2 FQNEAQ (reference sequence). CDR3 residues: CASSSTDRGGRQFF. CDR3 sequence (DNA): TGTGCCAGCAGCTCAACCGACAGGGGCGGGAGGCAGTTCTTC.